This TCR beta chain was recorded in a study of intratumoral heterogeneity in liver cancer. Multiple geographically separated regions of the hepatocellular carcinoma nodule were sampled separately. Generated by immunoSEQ multiplex PCR, the TCRdb table keeps only in-frame clones and is missing some. The sample yields about 6,400 clones, around 60% seen once. Only a few counts were recorded for this clone. V was pared by 3 bases and J by 2 bases, with 8 bases between. In germline, CDR1 is SGHVS, CDR2 FQNEAQ. This CDR3 is built from 14 residues. The chain couples TRBV7-8 to TRBJ1-5; D is undetermined. This TCR derives from a man in his sixties or seventies with hepatocellular carcinoma. Sample: tumor tissue, taken before any cancer treatment. As DNA, the CDR3 is TGTGCCAGCAGCTTCTCGGATGGCAATCAGCCCCAGCATTTT. It translates to CASSFSDGNQPQHF.